The 10 T cell receptor beta chains given below trace back to one sample, sequenced in a study of CD8 T cells in Susac syndrome. With random hexamers, reverse transcription was performed on about 0.5 to 1 ug of RNA. TCRdb reprocessed the immunoSEQ multiplex PCR reads with MiXCR, giving one entry per CDR3 protein. The data contain 78,000 or so distinct CDR3 sequences, approximately 95% of them seen just once; the ten biggest clones take up around 0.4%. The material sequenced was CD8+ T cells from PBMCs. These receptors came from a human donor with multiple sclerosis.

The rearrangement links TRBV12-3 or TRBV12-4 to TRBJ2-5; D ambiguous. The V gene lost 6 bases and the J gene lost 5 bases, with 10 bases spanning the gap. The length of the CDR3 is 12 residues. In DNA, the CDR3 is TGTGCCAGCAGGAAACCTTCGGAGACCCAGTACTTC. Amino acids: CASRKPSETQYF.

This clonotype was detected once. V and J are TRBV24-1 and TRBJ1-1; tentatively, D is TRBD1 (5 bases). Trimming left V 7 bases short and J 5 bases short, with 13 bases between. This CDR3 has 13 amino acids. Germline values: CDR1 KGHDR, CDR2 SFDVKD. CDR3 amino acids: CATRYRWGTEAFF. The CDR3 nucleotides are TGTGCCACCAGGTACCGTTGGGGGACTGAAGCTTTCTTT.

This chain connects TRBV23-1 to TRBJ1-4, with TRBD1 matching 8 bases. TRBV23-1 is an open reading frame, and its role is uncertain. The V segment lost 3 bases and the J segment 5 bases; nucleotides outside the gene matches: 17. The CDR3 sequence is 19 residues long. Here the CDR3 reads CASSHLQTPTGEWNEKLFF. CDR3 nucleotide sequence: TGCGCCAGCAGTCACCTACAAACCCCGACAGGGGAATGGAATGAAAAACTGTTTTTT.

The CDR3 reads CASSVEGQGGEQYF. CDR3 nucleotides: TGTGCCAGCAGCGTAGAGGGACAGGGAGGCGAGCAGTACTTC. This chain joins TRBV9 and TRBJ2-7, with 9 bases fitting TRBD1. The CDR3 runs to 14 residues. Trimming took 0 bases from V and 6 from J; bases not matched to a gene: 4. Germline CDR1 is SGDLS and CDR2 is YYNGEE.

The chain uses TRBV9 and TRBJ1-1; perhaps TRBD1 as D (6 bases). V lost 3 bases to trimming and J lost 11 bases, with 17 bases between them. The V gene's germline CDR1 is SGDLS and CDR2 YYNGEE. This CDR3 comprises 13 residues. In DNA form, the CDR3 reads TGTGCCAGCAGCGCCCCGTCAGGGGCGACGGCTTTCTTT. Translation: CASSAPSGATAFF.

This chain uses TRBV6-1 with TRBJ2-1, with 8 bases lining up with TRBD1. Unmatched junction bases numbered 11, after V lost 6 bases and J lost 1 base. Germline CDR1 reads MNHNS; CDR2 reads SASEGT. The CDR3 sequence is 17 residues long. CDR3 bases: TGTGCCAGCAGCCGCTCCCTGGACAGGGCATCCTACAATGAGCAGTTCTTC. Its translation: CASSRSLDRASYNEQFF.

The chain links TRBV25-1 to TRBJ1-2, with no clear D. The V end was cut by 4 bases, the J end by 4 bases, with 19 bases between. The CDR3 totals 16 residues. Germline V gene data show CDR1 as MGHDK and CDR2 as SYGVNS. CDR3 region: CASSGPIIEKGYGYTF. CDR3 coding DNA: TGTGCCAGCAGTGGTCCTATAATAGAAAAGGGCTATGGCTACACCTTC.

This chain uses TRBV12-3 or TRBV12-4 with TRBJ2-2; the match to TRBD1 covers 9 bases. V lost 5 bases to trimming and J lost 4 bases; unmatched junction nucleotides: 2. The CDR3 runs to 14 residues. CDR3 bases: TGTGCCAGCAGTCTGACAGGGGGCACCGGGGAGCTGTTTTTT. It specifies CASSLTGGTGELFF.

The rearrangement links TRBV18 to TRBJ1-1; maybe TRBD1 (6 bases). Germline lookup yields CDR1 KGHSH and CDR2 LQKENI. V gave up 3 bases and J gave up 1 base, with 9 bases separating them. This CDR3 has 14 amino acids. CDR3 DNA sequence: TGTGCCAGCTCACCGGGGGACAAGAACACTGAAGCTTTCTTT. Its translation: CASSPGDKNTEAFF.

This chain uses TRBV7-9 with TRBJ2-3; 8 bases line up with TRBD1. V lost 4 bases to trimming and J lost 4 bases; unmatched junction nucleotides: 7. Looked up from germline, CDR1 is SEHNR and CDR2 is FQNEAQ (reference sequence). The CDR3 has 15 residues. CDR3 coding DNA: TGTGCCAGCAGCTCCTCGGACAGGGCCCCAGATACGCAGTATTTT. Its translation is CASSSSDRAPDTQYF.